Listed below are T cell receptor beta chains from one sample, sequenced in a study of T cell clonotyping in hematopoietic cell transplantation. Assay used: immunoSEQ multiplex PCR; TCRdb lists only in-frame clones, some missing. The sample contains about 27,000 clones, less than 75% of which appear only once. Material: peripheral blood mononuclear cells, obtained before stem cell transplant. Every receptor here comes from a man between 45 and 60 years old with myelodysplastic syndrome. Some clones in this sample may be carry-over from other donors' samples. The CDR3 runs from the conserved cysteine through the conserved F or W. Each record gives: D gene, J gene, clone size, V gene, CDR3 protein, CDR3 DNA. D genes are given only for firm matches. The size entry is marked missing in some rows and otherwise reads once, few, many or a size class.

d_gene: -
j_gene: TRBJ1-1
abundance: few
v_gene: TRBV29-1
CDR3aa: CSVSKATEAFF
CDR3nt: TGCAGCGTGTCCAAGGCCACTGAAGCTTTCTTT

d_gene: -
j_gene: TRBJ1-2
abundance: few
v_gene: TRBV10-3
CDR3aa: CAISEARRGLSGYTF
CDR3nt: TGTGCCATCAGTGAGGCCCGACGGGGGCTGAGCGGCTACACCTTC

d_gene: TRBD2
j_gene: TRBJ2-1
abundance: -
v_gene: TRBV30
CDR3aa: CACGSGGLGNEQFF
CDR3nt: TGTGCCTGTGGGAGCGGGGGGCTTGGGAATGAGCAGTTCTTC

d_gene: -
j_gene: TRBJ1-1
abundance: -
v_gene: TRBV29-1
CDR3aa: CSVEDREYTEAFF
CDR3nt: TGCAGCGTTGAAGATCGAGAGTATACTGAAGCTTTCTTT

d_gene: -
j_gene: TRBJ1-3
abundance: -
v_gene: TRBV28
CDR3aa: CASSFGGVFGNTIYF
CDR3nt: TGTGCCAGCAGTTTCGGGGGGGTCTTTGGAAACACCATATATTTT

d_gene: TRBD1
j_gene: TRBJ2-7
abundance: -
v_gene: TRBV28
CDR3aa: CASSLQGQVSYEQYF
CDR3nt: TGTGCCAGCAGTTTACAGGGACAGGTCTCCTACGAGCAGTACTTC

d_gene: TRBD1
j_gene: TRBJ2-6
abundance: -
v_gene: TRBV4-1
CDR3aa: CASSLTGTGRAAGANVLTF
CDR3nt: TGCGCCAGCAGCCTGACCGGGACAGGGAGGGCGGCTGGGGCCAACGTCCTGACTTTC

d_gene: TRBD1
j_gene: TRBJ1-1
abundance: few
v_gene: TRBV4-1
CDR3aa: CASSDNWTGRNTEAFF
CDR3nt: TGCGCCAGCAGCGATAATTGGACAGGGAGGAACACTGAAGCTTTCTTT

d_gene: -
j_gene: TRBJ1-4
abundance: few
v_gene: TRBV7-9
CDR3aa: CASGTERGNEKLFF
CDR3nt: TGTGCCAGCGGTACCGAAAGGGGGAATGAAAAACTGTTTTTT

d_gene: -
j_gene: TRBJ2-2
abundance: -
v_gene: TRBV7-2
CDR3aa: CASSLSNQLNTGELFF
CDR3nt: TGTGCCAGCAGCTTATCGAACCAATTGAACACCGGGGAGCTGTTTTTT

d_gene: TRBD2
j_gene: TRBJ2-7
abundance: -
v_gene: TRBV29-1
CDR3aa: CSAGGTTLLSYEQYF
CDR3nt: TGCAGCGCGGGGGGTACAACCTTACTTTCCTACGAGCAGTACTTC

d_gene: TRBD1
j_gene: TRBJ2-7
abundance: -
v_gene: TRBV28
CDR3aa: CASSSLGDRGSGEQYF
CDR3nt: TGTGCCAGCAGTTCCTTGGGGGACAGGGGTTCTGGCGAGCAGTACTTC

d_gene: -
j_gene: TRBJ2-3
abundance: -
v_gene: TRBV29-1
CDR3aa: CSVRYTDTQYF
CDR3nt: TGCAGCGTTCGTTACACAGATACGCAGTATTTT

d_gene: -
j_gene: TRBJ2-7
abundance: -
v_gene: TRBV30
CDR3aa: CAWSGTVGYEQYF
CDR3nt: TGTGCCTGGAGTGGGACTGTAGGGTACGAGCAGTACTTC

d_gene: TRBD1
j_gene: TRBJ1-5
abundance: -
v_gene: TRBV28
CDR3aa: CASSSLGTANQPQHF
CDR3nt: TGTGCCAGCAGTTCACTCGGGACAGCTAATCAGCCCCAGCATTTT

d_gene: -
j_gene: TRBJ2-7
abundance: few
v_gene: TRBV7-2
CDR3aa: CASSSPGSGRGGFEQYF
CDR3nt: TGTGCCAGCAGCTCCCCTGGGTCAGGACGGGGAGGATTCGAGCAGTACTTC

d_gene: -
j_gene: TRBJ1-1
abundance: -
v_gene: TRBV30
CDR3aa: CAWSVPGVLGMNTEAFF
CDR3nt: TGTGCCTGGAGTGTCCCGGGGGTTCTCGGTATGAACACTGAAGCTTTCTTT

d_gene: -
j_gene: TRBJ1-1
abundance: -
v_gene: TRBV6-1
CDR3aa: CASSQTGSGTEAFF
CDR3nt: TGTGCCAGCAGTCAAACAGGGAGTGGGACTGAAGCTTTCTTT

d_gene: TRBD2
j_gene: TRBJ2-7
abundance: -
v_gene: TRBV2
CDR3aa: CASSERGRSDEQYF
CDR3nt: TGTGCCAGCAGTGAACGCGGGAGAAGCGACGAGCAGTACTTC

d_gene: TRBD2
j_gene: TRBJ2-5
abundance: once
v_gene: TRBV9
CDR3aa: CASSVSGLGTWETQYF
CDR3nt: TGTGCCAGCAGCGTCTCGGGACTAGGGACCTGGGAGACCCAGTACTTC

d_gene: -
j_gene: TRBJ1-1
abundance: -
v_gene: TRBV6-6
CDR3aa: CASSYGGTEAFF
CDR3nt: TGTGCCAGCAGTTACGGCGGCACTGAAGCTTTCTTT

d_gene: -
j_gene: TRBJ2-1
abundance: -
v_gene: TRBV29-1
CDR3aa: CSILRGGAAREQFF
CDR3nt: TGCAGCATACTGAGGGGGGGCGCGGCACGGGAGCAGTTCTTC

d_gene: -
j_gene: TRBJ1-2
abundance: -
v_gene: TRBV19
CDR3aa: CASSTRGGYTF
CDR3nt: TGTGCCAGTAGTACCAGAGGCGGCTACACCTTC

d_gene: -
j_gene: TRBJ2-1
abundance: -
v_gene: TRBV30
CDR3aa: CAWRGFHNEQFF
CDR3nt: TGTGCCTGGAGGGGGTTCCACAATGAGCAGTTCTTC

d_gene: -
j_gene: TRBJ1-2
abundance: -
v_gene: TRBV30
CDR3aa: CAWSVHSEGTTTF
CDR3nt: TGTGCCTGGAGTGTACACTCGGAGGGGACAACCACCTTC

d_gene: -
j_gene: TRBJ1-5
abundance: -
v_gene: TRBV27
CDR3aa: CASTTSNQPQHF
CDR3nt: TGTGCCAGCACAACGAGCAATCAGCCCCAGCATTTT

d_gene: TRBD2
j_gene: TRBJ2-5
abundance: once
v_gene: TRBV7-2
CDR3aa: CASSLPGLGNRKQETQYF
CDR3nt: TGTGCCAGCAGCTTACCGGGACTAGGAAACCGGAAACAAGAGACCCAGTACTTC

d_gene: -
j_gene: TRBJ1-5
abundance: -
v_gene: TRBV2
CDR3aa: CASSGRTEGQPQHF
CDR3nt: TGTGCCAGCTCGGGTCGGACAGAGGGACAGCCCCAGCATTTT

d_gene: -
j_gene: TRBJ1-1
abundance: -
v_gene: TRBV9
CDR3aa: CASRAFSGTVTEAFF
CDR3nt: TGTGCCAGCAGAGCCTTTTCCGGGACGGTGACTGAAGCTTTCTTT

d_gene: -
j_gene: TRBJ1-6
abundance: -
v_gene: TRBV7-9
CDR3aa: CASSLPSSPLHF
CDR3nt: TGTGCCAGCAGCTTACCAAGTTCACCCCTCCACTTT

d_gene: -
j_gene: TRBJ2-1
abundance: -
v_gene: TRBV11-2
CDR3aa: CASSFGQISNEQFF
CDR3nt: TGTGCCAGCAGCTTCGGACAAATCTCCAATGAGCAGTTCTTC